The clone carrying this T cell receptor (beta chain) came up a few times. Antigen specificity is unknown. From the 5' RACE reads, TCRdb called clonotypes with MiXCR, one entry per CDR3 protein. The table shows around 530,000 distinct CDR3 sequences, with about 15% occurring only once. This specimen belongs to a study of identical twins. Findings of the study overall: Twins shared out-of-frame alpha sequences with excess low generation probability.

The CDR3 has 13 residues. Trimming cost V 0 bases and J 1 base, with 3 bases left between them. CDR1 and CDR2 from the germline V gene are ENHRY and SYGVKD. The same specimen was also included in a second study, on yellow fever vaccine responses in identical twins.

The sequenced sample was CD4+ T cells sorted from blood. The origin of this receptor is a woman in her late teens or twenties in good health. The rearrangement uses TRBV10-3 and TRBJ1-1; D gene ambiguous. The DNA for the CDR3 is TGTGCCATCAGTGAGTCCAGGAACACTGAAGCTTTCTTT. Amino acids: CAISESRNTEAFF.